A single sample is the source of the 5 T cell receptor beta chains below, sequenced in a study of response to subunit inactivated influenza vaccine. TCRdb re-called the RT-PCR reads through MiXCR, storing one row per CDR3 protein. The table has some 480,000 distinct CDR3 sequences, 10% to 11% seen once; the top ten hold 10% to 15%. Source: PBMCs from blood, taken about 40 days after vaccination. These receptors all come from a man aged 45-60 years who received an inactivated influenza vaccine.

In regard to this clonotype: A much larger clone is a single base away; this may be a read error. The chain employs TRBV5-1 and TRBJ2-7, with a tentative D call TRBD2 (5 bases). The V and J ends lost 0 bases and 6 bases respectively, with 16 bases between them. The CDR3 length is 15 residues. Germline lookup yields CDR1 SGHRS and CDR2 YFSETQ. The CDR3 sequence is CASSLAFGGIFEQYF. The DNA for the CDR3 is TGCGCCAGCAGCTTGGCCTTTGGAGGAATCTTCGAGCAGTACTTC.

This clonotype was seen only a few times. V gene TRBV20-1 combines with J gene TRBJ2-3; TRBD2 might be the D (6 bases). The germline CDR1 and CDR2 sequences are DFQATT and SNEGSKA (reference sequence). V dropped 5 bases and J dropped 0 bases, with 12 bases sitting between them. The CDR3 runs 14 residues. The CDR3 DNA reads as TGCAGTGCTTTTCGGACTACTAGCACAGATACGCAGTATTTT. Its translation is CSAFRTTSTDTQYF.

On this clonotype itself: A read error may produce the germline difference seen at one junction end. The chain joins TRBV6-5 to TRBJ1-6; a possible D gene is TRBD1 (5 bases). From germline, CDR1 is MNHEY and CDR2 SVGAGI. The CDR3 is 16 amino acids. The DNA for the CDR3 is TGTGCCAGCAGTTACGGGACGCCGGGGTCCCGGGGTGTGGAGAACTTT. Its translation is CASSYGTPGSRGVENF.

This clonotype was picked up many times. CDR3 amino acids: CSASASEVSTDTQYF. CDR3 DNA: TGCAGTGCATCCGCTAGCGAGGTTAGCACAGATACGCAGTATTTT. The chain couples TRBV20-1 to TRBJ2-3; D might be TRBD2 (6 bases). CDR1 and CDR2 from the germline V gene are DFQATT and SNEGSKA (reference sequence). V was shortened by 6 bases and J by 0 bases, with 16 bases between the two germline ends. The CDR3 has 15 amino acids.

This clonotype was detected ten times or more. The chain is built from TRBV20-1 and TRBJ2-1; TRBD1 is a possible D gene (5 bases). V lost 3 bases and J 6 bases, leaving 6 bases between the germline ends. Germline V lookup: CDR1 DFQATT, CDR2 SNEGSKA (reference sequence). CDR3 length equals 11 residues. The CDR3 here is CSARTVNEQFF. The CDR3 DNA reads as TGCAGTGCTAGGACAGTCAATGAGCAGTTCTTC.